This T cell receptor (beta chain) was recorded in a study of blood T cell repertoires in COVID-19. Study-wide context: Some COVID-19 samples were acute and others convalescent; all came from the United States, Italy and Spain.

Original handling: Reference gene primer amplification gave estimated nucleated cell counts. Generated by immunoSEQ multiplex PCR, the TCRdb table keeps only in-frame clones and is missing some. For V, J and clone size, that table is used; D and trimming come from the DNA. Of 130,000 or so clones in the sample, roughly three quarters were seen once. Looked up from germline, CDR1 is LNHDA and CDR2 is SQIVND (reference sequence). The ends were cut back, 3 bases at V and 6 bases at J, with 12 bases in the middle. The CDR3 has 14 amino acids. The V and J genes are TRBV19 and TRBJ2-1; TRBD2 is a possible D gene (5 bases). The sequenced sample consisted of peripheral blood. The TCR was taken from a woman in her seventies with acute or convalescent COVID-19. CDR3 DNA sequence: TGTGCCAGTAGTATTGGGTCTCGGGGCAATGAGCAGTTCTTC. This gives the protein CASSIGSRGNEQFF.